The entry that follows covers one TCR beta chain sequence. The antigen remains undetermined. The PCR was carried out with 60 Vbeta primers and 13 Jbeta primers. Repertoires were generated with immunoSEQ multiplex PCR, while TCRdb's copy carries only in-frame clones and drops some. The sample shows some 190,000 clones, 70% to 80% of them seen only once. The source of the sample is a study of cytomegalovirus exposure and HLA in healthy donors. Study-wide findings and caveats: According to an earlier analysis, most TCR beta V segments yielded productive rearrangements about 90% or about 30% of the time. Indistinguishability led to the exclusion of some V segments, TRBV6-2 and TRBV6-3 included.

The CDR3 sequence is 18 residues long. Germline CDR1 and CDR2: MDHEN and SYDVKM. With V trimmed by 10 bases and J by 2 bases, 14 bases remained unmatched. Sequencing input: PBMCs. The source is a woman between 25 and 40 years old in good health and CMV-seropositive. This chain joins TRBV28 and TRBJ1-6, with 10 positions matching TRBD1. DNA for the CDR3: TGTGCCACCAAAACTTCCGGGACAGGGGATCCCTATAATTCACCCCTCCACTTT. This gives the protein CATKTSGTGDPYNSPLHF. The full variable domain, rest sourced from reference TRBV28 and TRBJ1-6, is DVKVTQSSRYLVKRTGEKVFLECVQDMDHENMFWYRQDPGLGLRLIYFSYDVKMKEKGDIPEGYSVSREKKERFSLILESASTNQTSMYLCATKTSGTGDPYNSPLHFGNGTRLTVT.